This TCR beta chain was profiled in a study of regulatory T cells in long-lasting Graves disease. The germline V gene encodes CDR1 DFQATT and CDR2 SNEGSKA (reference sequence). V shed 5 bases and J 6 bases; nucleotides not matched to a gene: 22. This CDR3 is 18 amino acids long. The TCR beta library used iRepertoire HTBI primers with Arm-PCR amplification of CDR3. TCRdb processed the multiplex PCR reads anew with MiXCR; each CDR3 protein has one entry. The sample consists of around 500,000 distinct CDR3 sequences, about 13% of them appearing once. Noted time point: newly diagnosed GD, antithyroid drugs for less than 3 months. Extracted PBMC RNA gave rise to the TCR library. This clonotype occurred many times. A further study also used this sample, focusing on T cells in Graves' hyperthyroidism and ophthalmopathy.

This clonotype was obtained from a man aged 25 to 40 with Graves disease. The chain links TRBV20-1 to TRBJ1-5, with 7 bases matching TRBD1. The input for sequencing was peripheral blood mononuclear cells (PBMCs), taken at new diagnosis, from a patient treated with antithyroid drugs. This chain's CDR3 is CSASDPDRDGVRGQPQHF. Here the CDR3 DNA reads TGCAGTGCTTCTGACCCCGACAGGGACGGCGTACGAGGTCAGCCCCAGCATTTT.